Below, one T cell receptor (beta chain) is given with its context. No cognate antigen has been identified for it. The sample holds no much larger clone one base away, and base qualities are not on file. Receptors were amplified or captured by the immunoSEQ multiplex PCR assay. The paper's data handling went like this. A statistical classification framework was built to diagnose cytomegalovirus status from the catalog of TCR beta chain sequences. Not all clones reach the TCRdb copy of this immuneACCESS table, which keeps in-frame sequences only. Checked studies attribute under half of the gap to unresolved V genes and leave the rest unexplained. The V and J calls and clone size were taken over from that table, and D and trimming were inferred from the DNA. The sample table contains about 360,000 clones; only one count was recorded for 80% to 90% of them. Under 0.95% of the sample lies in the top ten.

V is trimmed back by 1 base and J by 0 bases, and the junction contains 1 base that no gene match accounts for. The CDR3 covers 15 residues, taking in both the cysteine and the phenylalanine. Left in the record is the CDR3 DNA by itself, 45 bases read in frame from the first base. The germline V gene encodes CDR1 LGHNA and CDR2 YNFKEQ. The sample is drawn from a study of cytomegalovirus exposure and HLA in healthy donors (dated by TCRdb to about 2017). Regarding the complete study: According to a later analysis, one platform produced both the approximately 110 validation repertoires and the 666 repertoires of the first cohort. The study was designed to test whether signatures of past pathogen exposure could be identified by cataloging public T cell receptors. Along with the approximately 700-subject first cohort, a separate validation cohort of over a hundred different subjects was used. To predict cytomegalovirus infection status, the study brought together high-throughput TCR immunosequencing, statistical association of individual TCRs with disease status, and machine learning.

What the research found in general, with its limitations: The authors suggested that the approach could potentially be extended to other disease states and immunological phenotypes. Most TCR sequences were observed very rarely across donors, whereas some public TCRs were present in many individuals. A total of 150 to 200 TCR beta chains were listed by the study as associated with cytomegalovirus. A later analysis lacked HLA typing for the validation cohort, so it scored co-occurrence in that cohort across all 130 or so repertoires. A few of the identified cytomegalovirus-associated TCR beta chains were confirmed in vitro to be specific for cytomegalovirus antigens. Cytomegalovirus status was reported to be diagnosed by the classifier with high specificity and sensitivity in both the original and validation cohorts. In a later analysis, TCRs clustered in the first cohort were found to also tend to co-occur in the 100 to 150 validation repertoires, with 90% to 95% of cluster scores above 0.

Donors formed part of the validation cohort, which comprised 120 subjects and was distinct from the first cohort of 690 or so subjects. The sequence links TRBV4-2 to TRBJ2-5, with 8 bases in between that match TRBD2. The TCR comes from a woman aged 18-29 years in good health and CMV-seronegative. The specimen was PBMCs. The CDR3 protein sequence reads: CASSQVLADQETQYF. The bases read TGTGCCAGCAGCCAAGTACTAGCGGACCAAGAGACCCAGTACTTC.